This T cell receptor beta chain was captured in a study of T cell responses to AZD1222 COVID-19 vaccine (dated by TCRdb to the early 2020s). In terms of the full investigation: AZD1222 recipients given second doses at about 4 weeks or at about 12 weeks were pooled, since spike-specific TCR depth and breadth were not found to differ between the two schedules. A total of approximately 250 trial participants underwent TCR sequencing, of whom roughly 210 had received two doses of AZD1222 and roughly 26 had received two doses of the MenACWY control vaccine. Enrollment into the trials was organized by age into subgroups of 18-55, 56-69 and 70-plus years, and those subgroups contained about 150, 27 and 61 TCR-sequenced participants, respectively. Summary of the overall study and its limitations: The vaccine-associated CD4 TCRs covered the entire spike protein, and the dominant responses fell in regions 160-218 and 743-854. A significant rise in spike-specific TCR breadth and depth was observed after two AZD1222 doses relative to day 0 and relative to MenACWY recipients. Epitopes outside the regions mutated in the B.1.351 and B.1.1.7 variants were reportedly recognized by nearly half of the unique spike-specific TCRs. In the small 56-69-year group, the increase in depth fell short of significance, most likely because of low power. Conclusions about previously exposed vaccinees were limited because only six AZD1222 recipients were SARS-CoV-2 seropositive at baseline. Because no samples from the day 14 peak response were available, repertoires could be characterized only after the peak T cell response. Participants were mostly white British, with more females than males. The authors suggested clonal diversity may have been underestimated.

The time point label here, explained by the study, means: baseline before first vaccination. Vaccinee samples were obtained from the UK trials COV001 and COV002, which included a single-blind randomized controlled phase 2/3 trial of AZD1222 (ChAdOx1 nCoV-19) in healthy adults. For TCRbeta chain sequencing, PBMC samples were collected from trial participants at day 0 and at day 28 after the second dose. The CDR3 regions of human TCRbeta chains were subjected to immunosequencing. The paper's data handling went like this. Repertoire TCRs were checked for matches against a reference library of SARS-CoV-2-specific TCRs that had been generated using the MIRA antigen-specificity platform. Breadth was defined as the fraction of unique TCRs that were SARS-CoV-2-associated. Depth was defined as the fraction of total T cells that were SARS-CoV-2-associated. Each spike-specific TCR was assigned to its reactive spike region and to a CD4 or CD8 class using the MIRA data. Log10-transformed breadth and depth values were compared by one-way ANOVA with Sidak's multiple comparisons tests. TCRdb re-hosts the immuneACCESS table, in-frame sequences only. Its copies lack some clones; in the studies checked, an unresolved V gene accounts for under half of them, and the cause for the rest is not known. V, J and clone size are taken as reported in that table, and D and trimming were inferred from the DNA itself. This sample has about 170,000 clones in its table, and 90% of those were observed once. The ten largest account for around 3% of the sample.

The CDR3 covers 11 residues, taking in both the cysteine and the phenylalanine. Only the CDR3 region is kept as DNA, spanning 33 bases read in frame from base 1. In the germline V gene, CDR1 corresponds to SNHLY and CDR2 to FYNNEI. V gives up 6 bases and J gives up 8 bases, and the segment between their germline ends measures 10 bases. With regard to this clone: What antigen it recognizes has not been identified. Base qualities are missing; no much larger clone stands one base away.

The chain links TRBV2 with TRBJ1-1; possibly the D gene is TRBD1, per 6 matching bases. The sequencing used peripheral blood, collected on day 0 of AZD1222 vaccination. This TCR derives from an adult in good health. The nucleotide sequence reads TGTGCCAGCAGCGGGGGGACAGAAGCTTTCTTT. It is translated as CASSGGTEAFF.